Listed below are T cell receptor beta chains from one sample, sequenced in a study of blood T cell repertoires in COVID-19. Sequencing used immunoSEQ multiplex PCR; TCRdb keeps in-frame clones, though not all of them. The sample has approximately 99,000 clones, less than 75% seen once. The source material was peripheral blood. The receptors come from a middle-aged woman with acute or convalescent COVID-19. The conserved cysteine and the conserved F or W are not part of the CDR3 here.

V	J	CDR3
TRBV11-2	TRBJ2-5	ASSSLAQETQY
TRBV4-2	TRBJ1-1	ASSQDFAGGNAEAF
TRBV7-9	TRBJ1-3	ASSSSGGGNTIY
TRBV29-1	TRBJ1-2	SVERDRGKGYT
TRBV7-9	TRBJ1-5	ASSSTGDQPQH
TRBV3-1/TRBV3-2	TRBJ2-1	ASSQSLANNEQF
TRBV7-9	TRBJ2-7	ASSRDGVSSYEQY
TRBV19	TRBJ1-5	ASSGIGGASNNQPQH
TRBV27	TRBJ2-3	ASSLSGLVGTDTQY
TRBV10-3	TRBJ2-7	AISESPGQQY
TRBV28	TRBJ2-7	ASSLPHYRGRASYEQY
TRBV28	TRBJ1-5	ASQAGGRGNQPQH
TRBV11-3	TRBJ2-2	ASRVGGANTGELF
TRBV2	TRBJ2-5	ASRRTSGAQETQY
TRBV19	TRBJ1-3	ASNRDRGDTIY
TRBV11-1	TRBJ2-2	ASSFVNTGELF
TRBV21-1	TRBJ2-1	ASSKGLRGTGRSYNEQF
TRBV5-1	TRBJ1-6	ASRIMDRDASPLH
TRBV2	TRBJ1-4	ASRGAKLF
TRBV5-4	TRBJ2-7	ASSLGTSGGAYEQY
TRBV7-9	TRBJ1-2	ASTANDYGYT
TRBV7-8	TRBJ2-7	AVGLYEQY
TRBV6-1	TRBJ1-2	ASSEAGPGLYGYT
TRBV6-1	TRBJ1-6	ASSEPGNNSPLH
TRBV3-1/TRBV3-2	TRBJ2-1	ASRPTPGLGGYEQF
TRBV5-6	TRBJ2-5	ASSSSSGTVVAQETQY
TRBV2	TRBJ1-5	ASSEAWGEQPQH
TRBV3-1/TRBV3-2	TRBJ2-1	ASSQADTGQF
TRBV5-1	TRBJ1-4	ASSEQQGVDEKLF
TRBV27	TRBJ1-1	ASSLSRVNTEAF
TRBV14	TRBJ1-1	ASSQMAGTEAF
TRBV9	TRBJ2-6	ASSVGQIISGANVLT
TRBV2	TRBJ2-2	ASRPGQGFAGELF
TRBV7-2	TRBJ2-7	ASSSYRGLSYEQY
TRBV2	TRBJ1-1	ASSFTGGEAF
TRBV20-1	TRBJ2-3	SASLGQITDTQY
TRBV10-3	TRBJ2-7	AISDFSGVGAQY
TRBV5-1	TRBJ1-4	ASTPTGTGTEKLF
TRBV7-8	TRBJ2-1	ASSLGRSNEQF
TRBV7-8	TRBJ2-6	ASSLYGQGGSGANVLT
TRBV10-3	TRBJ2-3	AISESTGGSSTYTQY
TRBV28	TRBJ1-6	ASSPLGGGRNSPLH
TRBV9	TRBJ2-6	ASSVGDNAGANVLT
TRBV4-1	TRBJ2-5	ASRGGGIRETQY
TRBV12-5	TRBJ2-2	ASGLVQVSSGELF
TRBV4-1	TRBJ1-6	ASSQEGTGYTPLH
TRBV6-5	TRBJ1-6	ASSYSGQGNSPLH
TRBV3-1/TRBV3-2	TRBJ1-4	ASSQAGTGAVNEKLF
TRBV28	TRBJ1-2	ASSSPGQGTHGYT
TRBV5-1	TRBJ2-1	ASSLVAGESSYNEQF
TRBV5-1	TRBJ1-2	ASSPGSGTGGFLANYGYT